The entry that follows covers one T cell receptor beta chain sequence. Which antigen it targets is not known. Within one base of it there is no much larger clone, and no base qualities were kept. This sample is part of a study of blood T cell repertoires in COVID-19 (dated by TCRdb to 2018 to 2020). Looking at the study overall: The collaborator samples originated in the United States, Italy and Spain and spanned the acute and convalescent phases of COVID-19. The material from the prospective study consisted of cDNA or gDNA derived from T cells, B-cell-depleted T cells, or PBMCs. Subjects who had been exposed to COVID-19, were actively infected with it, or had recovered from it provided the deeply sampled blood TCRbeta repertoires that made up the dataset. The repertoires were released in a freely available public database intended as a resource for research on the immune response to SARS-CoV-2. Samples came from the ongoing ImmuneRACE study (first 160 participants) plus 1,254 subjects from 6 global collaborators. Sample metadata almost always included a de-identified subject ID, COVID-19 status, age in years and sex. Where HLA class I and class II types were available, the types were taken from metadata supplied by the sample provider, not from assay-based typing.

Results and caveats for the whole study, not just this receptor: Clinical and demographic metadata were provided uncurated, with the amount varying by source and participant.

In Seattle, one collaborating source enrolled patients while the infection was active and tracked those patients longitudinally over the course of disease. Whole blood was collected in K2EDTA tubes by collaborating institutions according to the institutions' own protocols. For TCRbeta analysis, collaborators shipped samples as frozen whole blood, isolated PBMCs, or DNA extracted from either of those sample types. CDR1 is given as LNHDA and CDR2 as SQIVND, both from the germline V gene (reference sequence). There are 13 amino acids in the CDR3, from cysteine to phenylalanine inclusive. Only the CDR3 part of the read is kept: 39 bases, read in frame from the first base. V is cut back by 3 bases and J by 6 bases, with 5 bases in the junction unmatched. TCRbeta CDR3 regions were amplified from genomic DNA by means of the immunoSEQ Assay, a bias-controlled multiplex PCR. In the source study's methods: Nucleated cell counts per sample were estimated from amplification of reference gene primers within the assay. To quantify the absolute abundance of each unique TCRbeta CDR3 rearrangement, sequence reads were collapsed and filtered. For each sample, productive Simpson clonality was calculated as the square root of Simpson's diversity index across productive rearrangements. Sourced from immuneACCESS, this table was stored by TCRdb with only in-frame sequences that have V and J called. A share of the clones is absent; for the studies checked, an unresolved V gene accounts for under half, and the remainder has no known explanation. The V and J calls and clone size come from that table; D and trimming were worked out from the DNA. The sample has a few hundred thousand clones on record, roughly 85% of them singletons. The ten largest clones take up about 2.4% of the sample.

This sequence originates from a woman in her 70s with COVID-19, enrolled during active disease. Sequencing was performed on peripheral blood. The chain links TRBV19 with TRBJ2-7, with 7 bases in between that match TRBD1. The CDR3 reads CASSITSGGEQYF. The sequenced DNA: TGTGCCAGTAGTATCACTTCAGGGGGCGAGCAGTACTTC.